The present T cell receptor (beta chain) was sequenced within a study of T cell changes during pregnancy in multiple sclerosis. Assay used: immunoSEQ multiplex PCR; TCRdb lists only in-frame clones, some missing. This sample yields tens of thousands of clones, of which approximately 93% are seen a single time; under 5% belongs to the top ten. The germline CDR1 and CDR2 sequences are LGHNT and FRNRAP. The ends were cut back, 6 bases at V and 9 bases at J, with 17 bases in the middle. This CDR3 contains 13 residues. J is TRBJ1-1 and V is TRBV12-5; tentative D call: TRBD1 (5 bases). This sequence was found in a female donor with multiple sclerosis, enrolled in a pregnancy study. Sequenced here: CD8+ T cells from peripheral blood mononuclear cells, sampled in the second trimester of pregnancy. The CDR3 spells CASGVGGAAQAFF. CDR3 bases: TGTGCTAGTGGGGTGGGGGGAGCCGCTCAAGCTTTCTTT.